The source of this T cell receptor beta chain is a study of cytomegalovirus exposure and HLA in healthy donors. Study-wide findings and caveats: Most TCR sequences were uncommon, yet certain public TCRs appeared in many donors.

In regard to this clone: Antigen specificity is unknown.

The CDR3 has 14 amino acids. The V end was cut by 8 bases, the J end by 0 bases, with 12 bases between. Germline values: CDR1 LGHNT, CDR2 FRNRAP. Assay used: immunoSEQ multiplex PCR; TCRdb lists only in-frame clones, some missing. This table has roughly 100,000 clones, roughly 86% appearing once. Material for sequencing was PBMCs. This sequence was found in a woman under 30 in good health and CMV-seropositive. The V call is TRBV12-5, the J call TRBJ2-3; the D gene is possibly TRBD2 (5 bases). CDR3 sequence reads: CASSLGMSTDTQYF. CDR3 sequence (DNA): TGTGCTAGTTCACTAGGGATGAGCACAGATACGCAGTATTTT.